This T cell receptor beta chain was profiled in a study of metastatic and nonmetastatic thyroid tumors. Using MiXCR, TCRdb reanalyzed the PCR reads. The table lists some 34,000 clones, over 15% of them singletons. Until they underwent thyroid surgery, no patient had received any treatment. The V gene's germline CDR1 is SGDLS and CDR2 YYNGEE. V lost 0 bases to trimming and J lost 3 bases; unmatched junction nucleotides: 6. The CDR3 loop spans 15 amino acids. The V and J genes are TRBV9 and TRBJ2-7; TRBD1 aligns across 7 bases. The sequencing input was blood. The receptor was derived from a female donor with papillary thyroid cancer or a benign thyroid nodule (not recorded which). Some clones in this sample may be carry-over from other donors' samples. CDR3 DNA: TGTGCCAGCAGCGTAGTGGGGACAGAGAACTACGAGCAGTACTTC. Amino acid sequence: CASSVVGTENYEQYF.